These 7 T cell receptor beta chains were all obtained from the same sample, sequenced in a study of cytomegalovirus exposure and HLA in healthy donors. With 60 Vbeta and 13 Jbeta primers, the PCR was carried out. Some clones are missing from TCRdb's copy, which holds only in-frame ones; the method was immunoSEQ multiplex PCR. The repertoire consists of more than 85,000 clones, with approximately 86% occurring once and the leading ten covering 1.5% to 2%. What was sequenced was PBMCs. The receptors stem from a man aged 40-50 years in good health and CMV-seronegative.

The rearrangement uses TRBV6-5 and TRBJ2-3; no reliable D call. This CDR3 spans 12 amino acids. Germline CDR1 MNHEY, CDR2 SVGAGI. Trimming shortened V by 6 bases and J by 0 bases, and 4 bases separated the two germline ends. CDR3 region: CASRASTDTQYF. CDR3 nucleotide sequence: TGTGCCAGCAGGGCAAGCACAGATACGCAGTATTTT.

The genes are TRBV18 and TRBJ2-7, with 7 bases identical to TRBD2. The CDR3 contains 14 residues. CDR1 and CDR2 (germline): KGHSH, LQKENI. Trimming took 4 bases from V and 3 from J; bases not matched to a gene: 6. For the CDR3, the DNA is TGTGCCAGCTCACAGTTTCCGGGGGGCTACGAGCAGTACTTC. It translates to CASSQFPGGYEQYF.

This clone was found a few times. The rearrangement uses TRBV4-1 and TRBJ1-1; perhaps TRBD1 as D (5 bases). Trimming removed 5 bases at V and 7 bases at J, with 14 bases between. The CDR3 length is 13 residues. Germline V gene sequence: CDR1 MGHRA, CDR2 YSYEKL. For the CDR3, the DNA is TGCGCCAGCAGCTCCCGGGGGTTGAGTGAAGCTTTCTTT. Translation: CASSSRGLSEAFF.

The chain couples TRBV5-6 to TRBJ2-7, with D possibly TRBD1 on 6 matching bases. From germline, CDR1 is SGHDT and CDR2 YYEEEE. The CDR3 is made up of 15 amino acids. V was shortened by 5 bases and J by 3 bases, with 18 bases between the two germline ends. Here the CDR3 reads CASRIWTVAYYEQYF. CDR3 nucleotides: TGTGCCAGCAGGATATGGACAGTGGCTTACTACGAGCAGTACTTC.

CDR3 loop: CASSLAKGVYGYTF. CDR3 DNA: TGTGCCAGCAGTTTAGCAAAGGGGGTCTATGGCTACACCTTC. This sequence joins TRBV27 and TRBJ1-2, with a weak D call TRBD1 (6 bases). The CDR3 is 14 amino acids. Germline values: CDR1 MNHEY, CDR2 SMNVEV (reference sequence). V shed 2 bases and J shed 4 bases, with 11 bases lying between them.

This clone occurred once. The chain has TRBV7-2 and TRBJ1-1; possible D gene TRBD1, 6 bases. V lost 3 bases and J lost 6, with 17 bases in between. Germline V gene sequence: CDR1 SGHTA, CDR2 FQGNSA. This CDR3 spans 15 amino acids. The CDR3 sequence: CASSLLGGANAEAFF. CDR3 in DNA: TGTGCCAGCAGCTTGTTGGGGGGGGCTAACGCTGAAGCTTTCTTT.

This clone was counted only a few times. The rearrangement joins TRBV18 to TRBJ1-5, with TRBD1 identical over 9 bases. V lost 4 bases, J lost 6 bases, and 10 bases stayed unmatched. The CDR3 is 16 residues long. Germline V gene lookup returns CDR1 KGHSH and CDR2 LQKENI. The CDR3 sequence: CASSQRDRVTGQPQHF. In DNA, the CDR3 is TGTGCCAGCTCACAGCGGGACAGGGTCACGGGTCAGCCCCAGCATTTT.